The rows below give T cell receptor beta chains drawn from one sample of a study of blood T cell repertoires in COVID-19. Clones were read by immunoSEQ multiplex PCR, and TCRdb kept only the in-frame ones, dropping some. The table lists over 250,000 clones, around 89% of them singletons. The specimen sequenced was PBMCs or T cells enriched from blood (not recorded which). These receptors originate from a woman between 45 and 65 years old who had recovered from COVID-19. Both conserved end residues are part of each CDR3. D genes are given only for firm matches. The listing skips clone size in some rows; elsewhere it reads once, few, many or a size class.

J gene: TRBJ2-1
D gene: .
clone size: .
V gene: TRBV28
CDR3 protein: CASHNRDEQFF
CDR3 DNA: TGTGCCAGCCATAACCGGGATGAGCAGTTCTTC

J gene: TRBJ2-6
D gene: .
clone size: .
V gene: TRBV6-5
CDR3 protein: CASSYSHSGANVLTF
CDR3 DNA: TGTGCCAGCAGTTACTCTCACTCTGGGGCCAACGTCCTGACTTTC

J gene: TRBJ2-1
D gene: .
clone size: .
V gene: TRBV7-2
CDR3 protein: CASSLRASYNEQFF
CDR3 DNA: TGTGCCAGCAGCTTACGAGCATCCTACAATGAGCAGTTCTTC

J gene: TRBJ1-2
D gene: .
clone size: .
V gene: TRBV27
CDR3 protein: CASSYRGTNYGYTF
CDR3 DNA: TGTGCCAGCAGTTACCGGGGTACTAACTATGGCTACACCTTC

J gene: TRBJ2-7
D gene: .
clone size: .
V gene: TRBV29-1
CDR3 protein: CSVLAGTYITYEQYF
CDR3 DNA: TGCAGCGTCTTAGCCGGGACATATATTACCTACGAGCAGTACTTC

J gene: TRBJ1-6
D gene: TRBD1
clone size: .
V gene: TRBV28
CDR3 protein: CASSPTTGVSGSPLHF
CDR3 DNA: TGTGCCAGCAGTCCAACTACAGGGGTGTCGGGTTCACCCCTCCACTTT

J gene: TRBJ2-7
D gene: .
clone size: .
V gene: TRBV2
CDR3 protein: CASSGTGSSYEQYF
CDR3 DNA: TGTGCCAGCAGTGGAACAGGAAGCTCCTACGAGCAGTACTTC

J gene: TRBJ1-2
D gene: .
clone size: .
V gene: TRBV9
CDR3 protein: CASSVSTANYGYTF
CDR3 DNA: TGTGCCAGCAGCGTATCGACAGCAAACTATGGCTACACCTTC

J gene: TRBJ1-1
D gene: TRBD1
clone size: .
V gene: TRBV11-2
CDR3 protein: CASSLDAQGLAFF
CDR3 DNA: TGTGCCAGCAGCTTAGATGCACAGGGGCTAGCTTTCTTT

J gene: TRBJ1-1
D gene: .
clone size: .
V gene: TRBV30
CDR3 protein: CAWSVGEAGAEAFF
CDR3 DNA: TGTGCCTGGAGTGTAGGGGAGGCGGGGGCTGAAGCTTTCTTT

J gene: TRBJ2-5
D gene: TRBD2
clone size: .
V gene: TRBV5-1
CDR3 protein: CASRGSGIQETQYF
CDR3 DNA: TGCGCCAGCAGGGGAAGCGGGATCCAAGAGACCCAGTACTTC

J gene: TRBJ1-1
D gene: .
clone size: .
V gene: TRBV6-5
CDR3 protein: CASKRGNTEAFF
CDR3 DNA: TGTGCCAGCAAGCGGGGGAACACTGAAGCTTTCTTT

J gene: TRBJ2-7
D gene: .
clone size: .
V gene: TRBV4-3
CDR3 protein: CASSQDFRAYEQYF
CDR3 DNA: TGCGCCAGCAGCCAAGATTTCAGGGCCTACGAGCAGTACTTC

J gene: TRBJ2-7
D gene: TRBD2
clone size: few
V gene: TRBV11-2
CDR3 protein: CASSRNYRGDEQYF
CDR3 DNA: TGTGCCAGCAGCAGAAACTACCGGGGGGACGAGCAGTACTTC

J gene: TRBJ2-2
D gene: .
clone size: .
V gene: TRBV11-2
CDR3 protein: CASSLEVAPGELFF
CDR3 DNA: TGTGCCAGCAGCTTAGAAGTAGCCCCTGGAGAGCTGTTTTTT

J gene: TRBJ1-2
D gene: .
clone size: .
V gene: TRBV19
CDR3 protein: CASSISIARPNYGYTF
CDR3 DNA: TGTGCCAGTAGTATCTCGATAGCGCGTCCGAACTATGGCTACACCTTC

J gene: TRBJ2-5
D gene: TRBD1
clone size: once
V gene: TRBV27
CDR3 protein: CASSRPGQRYQETQYF
CDR3 DNA: TGTGCCAGCAGTCGACCGGGACAGCGATACCAAGAGACCCAGTACTTC

J gene: TRBJ2-7
D gene: .
clone size: .
V gene: TRBV4-1
CDR3 protein: CASSQGLTSYEQYF
CDR3 DNA: TGCGCCAGCAGCCAAGGACTCACCTCCTACGAGCAGTACTTC

J gene: TRBJ1-1
D gene: TRBD1
clone size: .
V gene: TRBV18
CDR3 protein: CASSNTTQGGNTEAFF
CDR3 DNA: TGTGCCAGCTCAAACACCACACAGGGGGGTAACACTGAAGCTTTCTTT

J gene: TRBJ1-2
D gene: .
clone size: .
V gene: TRBV7-8
CDR3 protein: CASSPTGYGYTF
CDR3 DNA: TGTGCCAGCAGCCCCACAGGCTATGGCTACACCTTC

J gene: TRBJ1-5
D gene: .
clone size: .
V gene: TRBV24-1
CDR3 protein: CATGKDSNQPQHF
CDR3 DNA: TGTGCCACCGGGAAGGACAGTAATCAGCCCCAGCATTTT

J gene: TRBJ2-3
D gene: .
clone size: .
V gene: TRBV7-2
CDR3 protein: CASSLMGTRATDTQYF
CDR3 DNA: TGTGCCAGCAGCTTGATGGGGACTCGAGCCACAGATACGCAGTATTTT

J gene: TRBJ1-1
D gene: .
clone size: .
V gene: TRBV7-9
CDR3 protein: CASSLFLGGAEAFF
CDR3 DNA: TGTGCCAGCAGCTTATTTTTAGGGGGGGCTGAAGCTTTCTTT